The 15 T cell receptor beta chains below come from one sample, sequenced in a study of CD8 T cells in ankylosing spondylitis. Study-level findings and limits: About eight highly homologous variants made up a TCR beta motif that seemed to typify ankylosing spondylitis blood.

In TCRdb, the 5' RACE reads were re-called with MiXCR into one record per CDR3 protein. Of hundreds of thousands of distinct CDR3 sequences listed, under 20% were seen once; the top ten hold 1%. These TCRs are of unknown antigen specificity. Input material: blood, either unsorted or a sorted T cell fraction (not recorded which). All receptors derive from a male donor with ankylosing spondylitis.

The CDR3 sequence: CAITRGDGSGANVLTF. The CDR3 DNA is TGTGCCATCACCAGGGGGGATGGGTCTGGGGCCAACGTCCTGACTTTC. The V and J genes are TRBV10-3 and TRBJ2-6; maybe TRBD1 (7 bases). The germline V and J ends were trimmed by 7 bases and 1 base, with 14 bases remaining between them. This CDR3 region has 16 residues. Germline V gene data show CDR1 as ENHRY and CDR2 as SYGVKD.

This chain connects TRBV11-2 to TRBJ2-7; 8 bases map to TRBD1. Trimming at V came to 1 base and at J to 5 bases, leaving 4 bases not matched to a gene. The CDR3 contains 14 residues. Germline CDR1 and CDR2: SGHAT and FQNNGV. In DNA form, the CDR3 reads TGTGCCAGCAGCTTAGGTCGGACAGGGAACGAGCAGTACTTC. This sequence encodes CASSLGRTGNEQYF.

This clonotype was seen a few times. The chain combines TRBV20-1 with TRBJ1-1; D remains ambiguous. The V and J ends lost 3 bases and 1 base respectively, with 12 bases between them. Per the germline V gene, CDR1 is DFQATT and CDR2 is SNEGSKA (reference sequence). This CDR3 contains 14 residues. For the CDR3, the DNA is TGCAGTGCTAGTAAAGGGCAGTGGAACACTGAAGCTTTCTTT. Amino acid sequence: CSASKGQWNTEAFF.

The rearrangement links TRBV28 to TRBJ2-1, with 12 positions matching TRBD2. This CDR3 contains 20 residues. V gave up 5 bases and J gave up 8 bases; unmatched junction bases: 22. Per the germline V gene, CDR1 is MDHEN and CDR2 is SYDVKM. CDR3 DNA sequence: TGTGCCAGCAGTCCCGCCGCGACTAGCGGGAGCCCCGGACGTAGGGATGAGCAGTTCTTC. Its translation: CASSPAATSGSPGRRDEQFF.

This clonotype was seen a handful of times. The chain employs TRBV6-1 and TRBJ2-7; D call uncertain. Trimming removed 8 bases at V and 2 bases at J, with 13 bases between. Germline-derived CDR1 and CDR2 are MNHNS and SASEGT. The CDR3 has 13 amino acids. For the CDR3, the DNA is TGTGCCAGCTTTGGAGCGACTCCCTACGAGCAGTACTTC. It specifies CASFGATPYEQYF.

This clonotype showed up just a few times. V and J are TRBV2 and TRBJ2-5, with D possibly matching TRBD2 (5 bases). CDR1 is SNHLY and CDR2 is FYNNEI in the germline V gene. With 8 bases removed from V and 2 bases from J, the gap between germline ends came to 15 bases. The CDR3 consists of 14 residues. DNA for the CDR3: TGTGCCAGCCGTCCCGGGGTTAGACAAGAGACCCAGTACTTC. It is translated as CASRPGVRQETQYF.

This clonotype came up a few times. This chain joins TRBV2 and TRBJ2-5; D is ambiguous. This CDR3 has 14 amino acids. The V end lost 1 base, the J end lost 0 bases, and 6 bases lay between the germline ends. Germline loops: CDR1 SNHLY, CDR2 FYNNEI. The CDR3: CASSEDNDQETQYF. The CDR3 DNA reads as TGTGCCAGCAGTGAAGATAACGACCAAGAGACCCAGTACTTC.

The CDR3: CASSIDGGPGSPLHF. The CDR3 DNA sequence: TGTGCCAGTAGTATAGATGGGGGGCCTGGATCACCCCTCCACTTT. This chain links TRBV19 with TRBJ1-6; possibly TRBD1 for D (6 bases). The CDR3 contains 15 residues. Trimming cost V 0 bases and J 10 bases, with 13 bases left between them. Germline values: CDR1 LNHDA, CDR2 SQIVND (reference sequence).

This clonotype came up a few times. The V gene is TRBV20-1, the J gene TRBJ2-2, with TRBD1 matching over 7 bases. V was pared by 3 bases and J by 4 bases, with 2 bases of the junction left unmatched. The germline V gene encodes CDR1 DFQATT and CDR2 SNEGSKA (reference sequence). This CDR3 region has 13 residues. CDR3 sequence: CSARGQSTGELFF. Here the CDR3 DNA reads TGCAGTGCTAGGGGACAGTCCACCGGGGAGCTGTTTTTT.

This sequence joins TRBV7-8 and TRBJ1-1; D call uncertain. The germline V gene has CDR1 SGHVS and CDR2 FQNEAQ. The CDR3 extends over 15 amino acids. V lost 5 bases and J lost 1, with 14 bases in between. CDR3 DNA sequence: TGTGCCAGCAGCAAACCCTTGGGGAGGAACACTGAAGCTTTCTTT. The encoded protein is CASSKPLGRNTEAFF.

The CDR3 coding sequence is TGTGCCAGCAGCTTAGGACAGGGGAGGCCGAACACTGAAGCTTTCTTT. Translation gives CASSLGQGRPNTEAFF. V is TRBV7-9 and J is TRBJ1-1; 8 bases agree with TRBD1. This CDR3 comprises 16 residues. The germline V gene encodes CDR1 SEHNR and CDR2 FQNEAQ (reference sequence). The V segment lost 1 base and the J segment 1 base; nucleotides outside the gene matches: 5.

Only one count was recorded for this clonotype. The chain combines TRBV12-3 or TRBV12-4 with TRBJ2-5; 12 bases align to TRBD2. After removal of 11 bases from V and 1 base from J, the junction contained 17 bases not matched to a gene. The CDR3 runs to 18 residues. In DNA form, the CDR3 reads TGTGCCCGCTGTTTGGCCTCGGGACTAGCGGGTTCCCAAGAGACCCAGTACTTC. Translating it yields CARCLASGLAGSQETQYF.

This clonotype has at least ten counts. The chain recombines TRBV10-3 with TRBJ2-7; D call uncertain. The CDR3 runs 13 residues. CDR1 is ENHRY, CDR2 SYGVKD, per germline. V dropped 0 bases and J dropped 7 bases, with 10 bases sitting between them. CDR3 in DNA: TGTGCCATCAGTGAGTCGAGGCAGGAGGAGCAGTACTTC. Its translation: CAISESRQEEQYF.

V and J are TRBV4-3 and TRBJ1-2; no clear D gene. Germline CDR1 is LGHNA and CDR2 is YSLEER. The CDR3 has 13 residues. V was clipped by 0 bases and J by 6 bases, with 8 bases between them. The CDR3 DNA reads TGCGCCAGCAGCCAAGATTTTTCACATGGCTACACCTTC. Translation: CASSQDFSHGYTF.

The chain is built from TRBV28 and TRBJ2-7, with 8 bases fitting TRBD1. Germline-derived CDR1 and CDR2 are MDHEN and SYDVKM. With V trimmed by 1 base and J by 6 bases, 5 bases remained unmatched. The CDR3 is made up of 14 amino acids. CDR3 sequence: CASSLSAGGREQYF. As DNA, the CDR3 is TGTGCCAGCAGTTTATCCGCAGGGGGCCGCGAGCAGTACTTC.